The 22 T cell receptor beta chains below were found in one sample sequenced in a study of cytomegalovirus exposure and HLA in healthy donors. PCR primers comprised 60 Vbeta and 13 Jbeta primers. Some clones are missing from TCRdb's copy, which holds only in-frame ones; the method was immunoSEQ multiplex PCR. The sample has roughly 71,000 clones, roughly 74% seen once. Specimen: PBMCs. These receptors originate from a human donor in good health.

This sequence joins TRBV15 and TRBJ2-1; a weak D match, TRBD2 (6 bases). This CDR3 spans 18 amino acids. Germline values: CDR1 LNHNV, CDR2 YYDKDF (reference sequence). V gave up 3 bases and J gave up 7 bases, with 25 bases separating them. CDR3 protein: CATSSRGAYLGGINEQFF. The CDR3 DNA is TGTGCCACCAGCAGTAGAGGTGCATACTTAGGCGGGATAAATGAGCAGTTCTTC.

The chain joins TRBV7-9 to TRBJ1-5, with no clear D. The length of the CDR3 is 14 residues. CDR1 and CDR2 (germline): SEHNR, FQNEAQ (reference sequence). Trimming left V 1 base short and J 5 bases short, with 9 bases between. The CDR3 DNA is TGTGCCAGCAGCTTAGACAGTCCTTATCAGCCCCAGCATTTT. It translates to CASSLDSPYQPQHF. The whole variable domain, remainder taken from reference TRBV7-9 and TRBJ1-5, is DTGVSQNPRHKITKRGQNVTFRCDPISEHNRLYWYRQTLGQGPEFLTYFQNEAQLEKSRLLSDRFSAERPKGSFSTLEIQRTEQGDSAMYLCASSLDSPYQPQHFGDGTRLSIL.

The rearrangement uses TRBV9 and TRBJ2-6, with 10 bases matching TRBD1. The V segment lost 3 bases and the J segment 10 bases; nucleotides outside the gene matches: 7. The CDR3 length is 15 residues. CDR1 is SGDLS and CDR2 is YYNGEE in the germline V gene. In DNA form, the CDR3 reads TGTGCCAGCAGCGGCGCGGACAGGGGGAGTAACGTCCTGACTTTC. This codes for CASSGADRGSNVLTF.

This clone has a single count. Here the CDR3 DNA reads TGTGCCAGCAGCACCACAGGGGAGAACGAGCAGTACTTC. It is translated as CASSTTGENEQYF. The chain employs TRBV7-9 and TRBJ2-7; 7 bases are shared with TRBD1. This CDR3 contains 13 residues. CDR1 and CDR2 (germline): SEHNR, FQNEAQ (reference sequence). Trimming removed 5 bases from V and 5 bases from J; junction bases left unmatched: 6.

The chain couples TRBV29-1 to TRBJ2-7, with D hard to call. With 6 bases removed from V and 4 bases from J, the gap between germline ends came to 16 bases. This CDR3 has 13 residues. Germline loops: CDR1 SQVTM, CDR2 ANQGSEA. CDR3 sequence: CSVSPTPDYEQYF. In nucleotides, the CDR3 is TGCAGCGTCTCCCCCACTCCCGATTACGAGCAGTACTTC.

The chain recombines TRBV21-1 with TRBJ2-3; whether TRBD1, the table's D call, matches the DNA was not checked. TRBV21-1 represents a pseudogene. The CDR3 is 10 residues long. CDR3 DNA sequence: TGTGCCAGCCGACAGGGGCAGCAGTATTTT. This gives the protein CASRQGQQYF.

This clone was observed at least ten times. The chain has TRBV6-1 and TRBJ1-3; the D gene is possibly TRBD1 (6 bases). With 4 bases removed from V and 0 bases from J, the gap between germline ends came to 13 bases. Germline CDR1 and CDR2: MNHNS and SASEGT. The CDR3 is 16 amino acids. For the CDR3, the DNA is TGTGCCAGCAGTGTCAGGGGAGAGAACTCTGGAAACACCATATATTTT. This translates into CASSVRGENSGNTIYF.

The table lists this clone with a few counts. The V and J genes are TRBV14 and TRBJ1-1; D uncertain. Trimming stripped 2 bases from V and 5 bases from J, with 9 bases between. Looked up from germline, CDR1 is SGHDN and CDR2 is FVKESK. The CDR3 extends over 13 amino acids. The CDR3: CASSQFEETEAFF. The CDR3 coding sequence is TGTGCCAGCAGCCAATTCGAGGAGACTGAAGCTTTCTTT.

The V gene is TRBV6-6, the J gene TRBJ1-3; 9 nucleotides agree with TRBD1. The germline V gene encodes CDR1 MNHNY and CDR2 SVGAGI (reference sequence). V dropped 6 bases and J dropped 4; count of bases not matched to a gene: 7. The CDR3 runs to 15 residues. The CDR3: CASRRTGDGGNTIYF. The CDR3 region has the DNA TGTGCCAGCAGGAGGACAGGGGACGGGGGAAACACCATATATTTT.

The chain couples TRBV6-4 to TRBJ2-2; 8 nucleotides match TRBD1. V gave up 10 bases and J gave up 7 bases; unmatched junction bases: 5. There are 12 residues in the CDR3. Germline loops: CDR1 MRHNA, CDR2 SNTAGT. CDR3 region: CATQGAGGELFF. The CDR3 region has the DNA TGTGCCACGCAGGGGGCAGGCGGGGAGCTGTTTTTT.

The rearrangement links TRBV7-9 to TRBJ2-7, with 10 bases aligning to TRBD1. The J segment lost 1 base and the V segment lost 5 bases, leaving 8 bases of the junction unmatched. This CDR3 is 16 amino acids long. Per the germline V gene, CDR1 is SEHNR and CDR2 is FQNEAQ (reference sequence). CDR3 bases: TGTGCCAGCAGCCCCCGCTCGGGACAGGGGTCCTACGAGCAGTACTTC. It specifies CASSPRSGQGSYEQYF.

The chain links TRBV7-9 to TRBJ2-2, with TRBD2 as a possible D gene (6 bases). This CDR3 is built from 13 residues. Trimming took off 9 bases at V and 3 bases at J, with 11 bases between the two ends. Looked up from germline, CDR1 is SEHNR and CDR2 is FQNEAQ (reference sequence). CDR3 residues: CARRGGDTGELFF. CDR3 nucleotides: TGTGCCAGGAGGGGCGGGGACACCGGGGAGCTGTTTTTT.

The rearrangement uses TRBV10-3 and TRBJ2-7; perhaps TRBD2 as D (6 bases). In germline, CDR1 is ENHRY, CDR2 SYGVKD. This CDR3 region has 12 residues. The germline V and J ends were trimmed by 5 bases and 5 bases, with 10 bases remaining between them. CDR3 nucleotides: TGTGCCATCAGTCCGGGAGAGCACGAGCAGTACTTC. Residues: CAISPGEHEQYF.

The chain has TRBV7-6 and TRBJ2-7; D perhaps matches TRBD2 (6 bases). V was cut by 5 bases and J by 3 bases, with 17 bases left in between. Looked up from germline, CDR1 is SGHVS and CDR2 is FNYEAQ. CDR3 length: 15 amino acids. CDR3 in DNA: TGTGCCAGCAGCCGAGACCCTAGCGCCGACTACGAGCAGTACTTC. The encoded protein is CASSRDPSADYEQYF.

In nucleotides, the CDR3 is TGTGCCAGCAGCCAAGAACTAGATTCCTACAATGAGCAGTTCTTC. Protein sequence: CASSQELDSYNEQFF. This chain joins TRBV4-2 and TRBJ2-1, with a tentative D call TRBD2 (5 bases). The V and J ends lost 0 bases and 1 base respectively, with 7 bases between them. Germline V CDR1 and CDR2: LGHNA, YNFKEQ. The CDR3 has 15 residues.

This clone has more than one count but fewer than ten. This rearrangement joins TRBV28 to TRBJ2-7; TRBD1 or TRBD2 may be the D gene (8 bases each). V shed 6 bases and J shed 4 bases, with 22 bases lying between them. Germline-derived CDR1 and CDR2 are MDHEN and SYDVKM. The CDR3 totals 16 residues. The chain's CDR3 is CASSLAGQATGYEQYF. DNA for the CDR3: TGTGCCAGCAGCTTAGCGGGACAGGCGACAGGATACGAGCAGTACTTC. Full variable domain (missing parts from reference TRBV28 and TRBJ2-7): DVKVTQSSRYLVKRTGEKVFLECVQDMDHENMFWYRQDPGLGLRLIYFSYDVKMKEKGDIPEGYSVSREKKERFSLILESASTNQTSMYLCASSLAGQATGYEQYFGPGTRLTVT.

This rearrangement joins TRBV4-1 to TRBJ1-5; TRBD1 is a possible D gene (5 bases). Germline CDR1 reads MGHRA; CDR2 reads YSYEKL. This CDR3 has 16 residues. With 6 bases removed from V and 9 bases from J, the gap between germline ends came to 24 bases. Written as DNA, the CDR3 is TGCGCCAGCAGTCCCCCACGTTGGGGGGAAGGTTGGCCCCAGCATTTT. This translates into CASSPPRWGEGWPQHF.

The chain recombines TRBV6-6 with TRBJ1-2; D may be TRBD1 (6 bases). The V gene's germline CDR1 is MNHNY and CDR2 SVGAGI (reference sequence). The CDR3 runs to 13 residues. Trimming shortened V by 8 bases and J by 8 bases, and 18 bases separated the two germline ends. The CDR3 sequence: CASEMTGGRGYTF. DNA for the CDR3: TGTGCCAGCGAAATGACAGGTGGGAGAGGCTACACCTTC.

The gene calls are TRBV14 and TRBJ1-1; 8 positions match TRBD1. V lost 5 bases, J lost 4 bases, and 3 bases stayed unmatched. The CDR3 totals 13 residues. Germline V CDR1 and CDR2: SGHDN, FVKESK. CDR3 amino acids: CASSFDRGTEAFF. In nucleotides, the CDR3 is TGTGCCAGCAGCTTCGACAGGGGCACTGAAGCTTTCTTT. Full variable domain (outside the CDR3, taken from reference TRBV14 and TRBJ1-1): EAGVTQFPSHSVIEKGQTVTLRCDPISGHDNLYWYRRVMGKEIKFLLHFVKESKQDESGMPNNRFLAERTGGTYSTLKVQPAELEDSGVYFCASSFDRGTEAFFGQGTRLTVV.

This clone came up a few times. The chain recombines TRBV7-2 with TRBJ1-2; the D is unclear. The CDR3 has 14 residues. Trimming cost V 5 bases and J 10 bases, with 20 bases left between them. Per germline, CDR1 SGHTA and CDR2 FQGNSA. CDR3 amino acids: CASSALGGQADYTF. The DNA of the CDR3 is TGTGCCAGCAGCGCACTAGGAGGGCAGGCCGACTACACCTTC.

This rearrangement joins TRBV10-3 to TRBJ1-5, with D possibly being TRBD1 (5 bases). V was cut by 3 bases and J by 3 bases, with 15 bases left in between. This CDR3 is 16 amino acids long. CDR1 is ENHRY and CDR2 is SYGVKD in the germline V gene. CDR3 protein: CAISDYEQGINQPQHF. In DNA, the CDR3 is TGTGCCATCAGTGATTATGAGCAGGGCATCAATCAGCCCCAGCATTTT.

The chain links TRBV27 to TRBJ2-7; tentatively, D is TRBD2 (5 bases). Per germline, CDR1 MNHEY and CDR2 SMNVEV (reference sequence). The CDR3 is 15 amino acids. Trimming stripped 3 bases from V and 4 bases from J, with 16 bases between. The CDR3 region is CASSFRPSGGYEQYF. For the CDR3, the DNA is TGTGCCAGCAGTTTTAGGCCCAGCGGTGGGTACGAGCAGTACTTC.